This T cell receptor (beta chain) was profiled in a study of T cell changes during pregnancy in multiple sclerosis. This clone was seen just once. Trimming took 5 bases from V and 5 from J; bases not matched to a gene: 9. This CDR3 is 15 amino acids long. Looked up from germline, CDR1 is SEHNR and CDR2 is FQNEAQ (reference sequence). Here immunoSEQ multiplex PCR was the method, and the copy in TCRdb shows in-frame clones only, minus some. Here the sample spans approximately 49,000 clones, 90% being singletons. This receptor was identified in a female donor in good health, enrolled as a control in a pregnancy study. Sample: peripheral blood, taken after pregnancy. The V and J genes are TRBV7-9 and TRBJ1-2, with 9 bases aligning to TRBD1. The CDR3 region has the DNA TGTGCCAGCAGCCTCCGGGACAGGGCCTGGTATGGCTACACCTTC. Translated, it gives CASSLRDRAWYGYTF.